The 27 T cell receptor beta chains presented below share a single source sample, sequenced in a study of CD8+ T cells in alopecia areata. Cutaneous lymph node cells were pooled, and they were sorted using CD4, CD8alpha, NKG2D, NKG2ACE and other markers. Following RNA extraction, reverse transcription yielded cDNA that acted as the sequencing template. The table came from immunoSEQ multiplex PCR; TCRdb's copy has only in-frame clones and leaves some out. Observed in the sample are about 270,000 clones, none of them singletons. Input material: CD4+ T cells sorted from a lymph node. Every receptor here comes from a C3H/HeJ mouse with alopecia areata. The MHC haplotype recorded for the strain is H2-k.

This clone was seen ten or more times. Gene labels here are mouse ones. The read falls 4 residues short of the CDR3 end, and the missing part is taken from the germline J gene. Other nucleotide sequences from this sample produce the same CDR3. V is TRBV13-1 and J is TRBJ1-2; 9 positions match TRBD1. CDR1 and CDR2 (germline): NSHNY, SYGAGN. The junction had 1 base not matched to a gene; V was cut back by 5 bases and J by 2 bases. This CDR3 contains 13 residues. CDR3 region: CASRDRGNSDYTF. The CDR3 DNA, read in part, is TGTGCCAGCAGAGACAGGGGGAACTCC.

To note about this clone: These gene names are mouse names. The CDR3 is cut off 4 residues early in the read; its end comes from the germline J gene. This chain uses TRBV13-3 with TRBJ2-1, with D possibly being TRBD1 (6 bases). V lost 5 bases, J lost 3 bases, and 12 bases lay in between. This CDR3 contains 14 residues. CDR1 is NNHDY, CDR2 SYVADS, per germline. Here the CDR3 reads CASSDRDIYAEQFF. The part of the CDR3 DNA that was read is TGTGCCAGCAGCGACCGGGACATCTATGCT.

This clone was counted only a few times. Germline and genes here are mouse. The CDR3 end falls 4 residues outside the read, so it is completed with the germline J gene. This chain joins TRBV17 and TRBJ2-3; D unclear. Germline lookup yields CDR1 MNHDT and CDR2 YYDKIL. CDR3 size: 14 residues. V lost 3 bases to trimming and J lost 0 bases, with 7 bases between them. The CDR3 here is CASSSLFSAETLYF. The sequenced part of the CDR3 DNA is TGTGCTAGCAGTAGCCTCTTTAGTGCAGAA.

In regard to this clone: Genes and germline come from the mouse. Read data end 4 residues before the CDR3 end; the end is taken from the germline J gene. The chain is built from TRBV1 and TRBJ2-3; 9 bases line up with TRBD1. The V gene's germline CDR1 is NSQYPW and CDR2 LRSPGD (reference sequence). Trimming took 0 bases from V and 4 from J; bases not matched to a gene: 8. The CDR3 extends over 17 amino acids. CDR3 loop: CTCSADPSGQGSETLYF. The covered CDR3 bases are TGCACCTGCAGTGCAGATCCCTCGGGACAGGGATCAGAA.

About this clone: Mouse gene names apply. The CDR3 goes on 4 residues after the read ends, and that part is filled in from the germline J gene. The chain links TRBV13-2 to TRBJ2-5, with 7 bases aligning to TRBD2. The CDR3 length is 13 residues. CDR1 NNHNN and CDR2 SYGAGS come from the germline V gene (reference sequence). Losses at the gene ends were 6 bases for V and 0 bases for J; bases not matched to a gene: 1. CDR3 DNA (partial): TGTGCCAGCGCACTGGGGAACCAAGAC. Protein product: CASALGNQD. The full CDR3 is CASALGNQDTQYF.

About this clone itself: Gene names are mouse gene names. The CDR3 loop is CASSQVRGGDEQYF. CDR3 bases read: TGTGCCAGCAGCCAAGTCCGGGGAGGGGAT. The chain links TRBV5 to TRBJ2-7; tentatively, D is TRBD1 (5 bases). The CDR3 is cut off 4 residues early in the read; its end comes from the germline J gene. Per germline, CDR1 LGHNA and CDR2 YNLKQL (reference sequence). This CDR3 is 14 amino acids long.

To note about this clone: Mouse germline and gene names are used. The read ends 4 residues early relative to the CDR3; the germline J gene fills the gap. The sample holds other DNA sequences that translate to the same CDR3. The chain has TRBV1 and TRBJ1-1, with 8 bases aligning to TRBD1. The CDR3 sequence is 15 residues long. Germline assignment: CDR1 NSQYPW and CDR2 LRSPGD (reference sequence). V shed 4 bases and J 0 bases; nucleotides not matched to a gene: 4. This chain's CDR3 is CTCSGQGSANTEVFF. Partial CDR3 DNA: TGCACCTGCAGTGGACAGGGGTCTGCAAACACA.

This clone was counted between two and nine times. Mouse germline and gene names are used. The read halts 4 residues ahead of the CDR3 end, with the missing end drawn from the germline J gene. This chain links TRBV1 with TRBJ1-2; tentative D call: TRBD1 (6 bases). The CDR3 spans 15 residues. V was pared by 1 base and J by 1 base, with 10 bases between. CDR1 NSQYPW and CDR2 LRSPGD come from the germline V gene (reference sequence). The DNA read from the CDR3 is TGCACCTGCAGTGCAGGGGCCAGGGGAAACTCC. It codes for CTCSAGARGNS. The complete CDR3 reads CTCSAGARGNSDYTF.

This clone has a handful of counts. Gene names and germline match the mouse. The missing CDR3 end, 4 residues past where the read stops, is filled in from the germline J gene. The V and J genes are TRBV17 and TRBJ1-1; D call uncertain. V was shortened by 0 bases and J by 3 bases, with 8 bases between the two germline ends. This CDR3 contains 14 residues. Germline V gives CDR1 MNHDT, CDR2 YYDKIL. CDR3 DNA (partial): TGTGCTAGCAGTAGAGATCTGTGGGACACA. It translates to CASSRDLWDT. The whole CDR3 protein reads CASSRDLWDTEVFF.

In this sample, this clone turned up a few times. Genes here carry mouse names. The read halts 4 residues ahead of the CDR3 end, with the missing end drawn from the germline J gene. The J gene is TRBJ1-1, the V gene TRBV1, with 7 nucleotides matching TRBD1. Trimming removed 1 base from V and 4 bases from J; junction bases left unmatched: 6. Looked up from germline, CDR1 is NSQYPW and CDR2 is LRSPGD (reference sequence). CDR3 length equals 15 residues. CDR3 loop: CTCSAAAGGGTEVFF. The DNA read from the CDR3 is TGCACCTGCAGTGCAGCGGCAGGGGGAGGCACA.

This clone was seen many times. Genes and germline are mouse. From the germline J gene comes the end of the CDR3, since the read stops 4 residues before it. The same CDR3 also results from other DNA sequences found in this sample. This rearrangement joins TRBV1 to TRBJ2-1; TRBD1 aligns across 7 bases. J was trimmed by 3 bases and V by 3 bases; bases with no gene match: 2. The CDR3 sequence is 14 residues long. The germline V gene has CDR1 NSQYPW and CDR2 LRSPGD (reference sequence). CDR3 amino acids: CTCSARDSYAEQFF. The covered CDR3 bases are TGCACCTGCAGTGCCCGGGACAGCTATGCT.

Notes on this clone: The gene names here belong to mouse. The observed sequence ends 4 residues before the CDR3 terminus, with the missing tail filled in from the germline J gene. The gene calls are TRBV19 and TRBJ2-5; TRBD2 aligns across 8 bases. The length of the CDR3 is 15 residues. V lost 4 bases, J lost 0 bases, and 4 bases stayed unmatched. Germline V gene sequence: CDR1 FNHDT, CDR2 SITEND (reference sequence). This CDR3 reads CASSGGAFNQDTQYF. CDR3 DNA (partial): TGTGCCAGCAGTGGGGGGGCCTTTAACCAAGAC.

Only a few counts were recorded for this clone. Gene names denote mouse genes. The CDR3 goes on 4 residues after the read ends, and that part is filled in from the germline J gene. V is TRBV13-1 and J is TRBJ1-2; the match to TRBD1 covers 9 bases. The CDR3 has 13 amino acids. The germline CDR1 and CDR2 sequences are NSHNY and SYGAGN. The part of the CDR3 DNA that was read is TGTGCCAGCAGTGGGGACAGGGAGGGC. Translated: CASSGDREG. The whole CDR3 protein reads CASSGDREGDYTF.

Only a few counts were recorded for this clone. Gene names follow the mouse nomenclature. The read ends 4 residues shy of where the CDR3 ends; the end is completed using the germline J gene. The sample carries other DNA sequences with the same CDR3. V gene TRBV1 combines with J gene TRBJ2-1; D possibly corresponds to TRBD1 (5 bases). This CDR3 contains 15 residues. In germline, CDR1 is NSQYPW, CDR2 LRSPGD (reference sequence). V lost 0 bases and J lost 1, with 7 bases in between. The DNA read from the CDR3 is TGCACCTGCAGTGCAGATCGGACAAACTATGCT. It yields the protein CTCSADRTNYA. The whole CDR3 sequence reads CTCSADRTNYAEQFF. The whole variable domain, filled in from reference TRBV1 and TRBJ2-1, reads VTLLEQNPRWRLVPRGQAVNLRCILKNSQYPWMSWYQQDLQKQLQWLFTLRSPGDKEVKSLPGADYLATRVTDTELRLQVANMSQGRTLYCTCSADRTNYAEQFFGPGTRLTVL.

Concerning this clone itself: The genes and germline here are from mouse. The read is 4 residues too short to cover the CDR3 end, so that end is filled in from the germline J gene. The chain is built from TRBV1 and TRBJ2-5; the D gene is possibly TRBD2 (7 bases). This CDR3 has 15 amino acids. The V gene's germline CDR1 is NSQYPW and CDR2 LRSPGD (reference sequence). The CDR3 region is CTCSADAGGKDTQYF. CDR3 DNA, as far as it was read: TGCACCTGCAGTGCAGATGCTGGGGGCAAAGAC. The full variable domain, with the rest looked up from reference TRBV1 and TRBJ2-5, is VTLLEQNPRWRLVPRGQAVNLRCILKNSQYPWMSWYQQDLQKQLQWLFTLRSPGDKEVKSLPGADYLATRVTDTELRLQVANMSQGRTLYCTCSADAGGKDTQYFGPGTRLLVL.

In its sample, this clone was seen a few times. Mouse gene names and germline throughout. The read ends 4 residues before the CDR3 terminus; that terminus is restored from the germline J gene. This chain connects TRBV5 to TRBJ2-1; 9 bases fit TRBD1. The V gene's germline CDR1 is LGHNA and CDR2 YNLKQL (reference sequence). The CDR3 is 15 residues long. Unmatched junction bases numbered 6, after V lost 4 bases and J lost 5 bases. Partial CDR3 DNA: TGTGCCAGCAGCCTCGGACAGGGGAACGATGCT. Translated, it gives CASSLGQGNDA. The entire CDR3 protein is CASSLGQGNDAEQFF.

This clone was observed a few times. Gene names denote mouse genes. The CDR3 bases that were read are TGTGCCAGCAGCCAAGATGACAAGAACTATGCT. Its translation is CASSQDDKNYA. The whole CDR3 reads CASSQDDKNYAEQFF. V is TRBV5 and J is TRBJ2-1; D unresolved. Coverage ceases 4 residues before the CDR3 finishes, and the germline J gene fills in the end. The V end was cut by 0 bases, the J end by 1 base, with 7 bases between. In germline, CDR1 is LGHNA, CDR2 YNLKQL (reference sequence). CDR3 length equals 15 residues.

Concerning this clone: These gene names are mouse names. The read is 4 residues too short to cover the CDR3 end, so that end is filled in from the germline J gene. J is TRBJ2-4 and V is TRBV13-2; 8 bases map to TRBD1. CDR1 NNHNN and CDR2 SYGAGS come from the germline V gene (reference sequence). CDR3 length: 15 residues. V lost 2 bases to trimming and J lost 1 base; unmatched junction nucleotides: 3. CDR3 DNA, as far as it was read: TGTGCCAGCGGTGACAGGGGGCGAGGTCAAAAC. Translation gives CASGDRGRGQN. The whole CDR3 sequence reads CASGDRGRGQNTLYF.

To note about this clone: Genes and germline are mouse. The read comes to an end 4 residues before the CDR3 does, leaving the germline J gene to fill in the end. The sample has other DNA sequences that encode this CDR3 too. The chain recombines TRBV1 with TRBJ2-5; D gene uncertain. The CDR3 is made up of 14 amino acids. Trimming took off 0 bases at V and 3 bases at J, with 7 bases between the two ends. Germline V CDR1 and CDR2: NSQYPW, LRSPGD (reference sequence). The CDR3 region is CTCSADQDQDTQYF. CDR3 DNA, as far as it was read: TGCACCTGCAGTGCAGATCAGGATCAAGAC.

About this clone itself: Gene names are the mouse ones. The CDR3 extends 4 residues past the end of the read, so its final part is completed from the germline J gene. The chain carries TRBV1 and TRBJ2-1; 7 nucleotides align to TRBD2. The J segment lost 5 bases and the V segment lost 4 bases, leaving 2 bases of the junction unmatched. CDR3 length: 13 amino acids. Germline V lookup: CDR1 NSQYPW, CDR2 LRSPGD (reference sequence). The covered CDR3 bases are TGCACCTGCAGTGACTGGGGAGATGCT. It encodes CTCSDWGDA. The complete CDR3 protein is CTCSDWGDAEQFF.

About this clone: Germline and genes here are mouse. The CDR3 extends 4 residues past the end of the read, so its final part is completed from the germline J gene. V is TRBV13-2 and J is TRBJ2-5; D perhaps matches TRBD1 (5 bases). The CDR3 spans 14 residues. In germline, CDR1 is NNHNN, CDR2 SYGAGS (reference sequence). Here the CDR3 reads CASGDAREGDTQYF. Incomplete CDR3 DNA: TGTGCCAGCGGTGATGCCAGGGAGGGAGAC.

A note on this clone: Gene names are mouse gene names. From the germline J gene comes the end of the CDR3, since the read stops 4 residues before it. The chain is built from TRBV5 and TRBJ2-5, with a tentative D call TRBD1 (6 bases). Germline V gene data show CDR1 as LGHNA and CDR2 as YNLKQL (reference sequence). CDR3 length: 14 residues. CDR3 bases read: TGTGCCAGCAGCCTCTCAGGGGAGGAAGAC. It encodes CASSLSGEED. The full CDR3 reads CASSLSGEEDTQYF.

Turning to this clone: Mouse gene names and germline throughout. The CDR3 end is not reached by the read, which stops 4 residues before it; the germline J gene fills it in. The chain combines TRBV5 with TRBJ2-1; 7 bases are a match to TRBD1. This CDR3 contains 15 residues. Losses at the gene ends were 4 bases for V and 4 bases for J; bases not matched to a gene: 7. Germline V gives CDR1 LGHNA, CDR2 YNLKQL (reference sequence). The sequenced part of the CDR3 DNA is TGTGCCAGCAGCCCAGAGGGACAGCAATATGCT. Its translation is CASSPEGQQYA. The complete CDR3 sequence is CASSPEGQQYAEQFF.

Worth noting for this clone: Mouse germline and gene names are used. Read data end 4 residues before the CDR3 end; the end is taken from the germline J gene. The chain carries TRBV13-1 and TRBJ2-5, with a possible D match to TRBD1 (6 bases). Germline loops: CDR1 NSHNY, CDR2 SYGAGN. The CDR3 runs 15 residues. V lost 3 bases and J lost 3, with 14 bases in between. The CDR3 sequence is CASSGVPGHQDTQYF. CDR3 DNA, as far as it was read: TGTGCCAGCAGTGGCGTCCCGGGACATCAAGAC.

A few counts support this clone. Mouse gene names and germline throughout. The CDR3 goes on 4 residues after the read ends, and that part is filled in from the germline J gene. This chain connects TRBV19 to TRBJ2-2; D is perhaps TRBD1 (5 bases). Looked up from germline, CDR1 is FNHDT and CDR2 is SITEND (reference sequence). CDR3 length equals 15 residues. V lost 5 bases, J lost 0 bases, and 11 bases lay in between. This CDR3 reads CASSRQIANTGQLYF. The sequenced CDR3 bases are TGTGCCAGCAGCCGACAGATTGCAAACACCGGG.

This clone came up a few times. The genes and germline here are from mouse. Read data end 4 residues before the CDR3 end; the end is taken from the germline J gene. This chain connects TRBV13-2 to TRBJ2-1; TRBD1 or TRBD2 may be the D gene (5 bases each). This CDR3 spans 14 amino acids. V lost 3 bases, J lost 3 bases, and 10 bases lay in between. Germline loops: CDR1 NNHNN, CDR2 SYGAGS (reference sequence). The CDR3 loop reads CASGGGFSYAEQFF. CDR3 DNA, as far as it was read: TGTGCCAGCGGTGGGGGGTTCTCCTATGCT.

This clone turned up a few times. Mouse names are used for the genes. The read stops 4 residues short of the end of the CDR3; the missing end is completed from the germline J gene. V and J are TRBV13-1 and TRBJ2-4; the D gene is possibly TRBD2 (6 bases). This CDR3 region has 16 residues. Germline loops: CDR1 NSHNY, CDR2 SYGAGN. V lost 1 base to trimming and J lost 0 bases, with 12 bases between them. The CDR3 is CASSDMGESSQNTLYF. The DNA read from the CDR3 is TGTGCCAGCAGTGATATGGGGGAGTCGAGTCAAAAC.